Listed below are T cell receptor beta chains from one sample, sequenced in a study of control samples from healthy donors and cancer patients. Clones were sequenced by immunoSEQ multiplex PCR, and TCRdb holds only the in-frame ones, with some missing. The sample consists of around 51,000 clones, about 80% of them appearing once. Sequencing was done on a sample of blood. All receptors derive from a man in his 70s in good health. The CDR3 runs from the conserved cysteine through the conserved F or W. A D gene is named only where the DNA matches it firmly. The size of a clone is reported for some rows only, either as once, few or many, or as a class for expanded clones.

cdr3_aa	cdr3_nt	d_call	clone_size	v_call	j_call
CASSLRQGASYEQYF	TGTGCCAGCAGCTTAAGACAGGGGGCCTCCTACGAGCAGTACTTC	TRBD1	-	TRBV6-4	TRBJ2-7
CASSLRGTSIVRAYEQYF	TGTGCCAGCAGCTTAAGGGGGACATCCATTGTTAGGGCCTACGAGCAGTACTTC	-	-	TRBV5-6	TRBJ2-7
CATQGTGLYEQYF	TGTGCCACCCAAGGGACAGGGCTCTACGAGCAGTACTTC	TRBD1	-	TRBV24-1	TRBJ2-7
CASSQQTTGNQPQHF	TGTGCCAGCAGCCAACAAACGACAGGCAATCAGCCCCAGCATTTT	-	few	TRBV4-2	TRBJ1-5
CATSDANRVYEQYF	TGTGCCACCAGTGATGCAAACAGGGTCTACGAGCAGTACTTC	-	few	TRBV24-1	TRBJ2-7
CASSLSVEKLFF	TGTGCCAGCAGTTTATCGGTCGAAAAACTGTTTTTT	-	-	TRBV28	TRBJ1-4
CASSFFTAPGTEAFF	TGTGCCAGCAGTTTTTTTACCGCCCCGGGCACTGAAGCTTTCTTT	-	-	TRBV28	TRBJ1-1
CASSLGPDSEQFF	TGCGCCAGCAGCTTGGGGCCGGACAGCGAGCAGTTCTTC	-	-	TRBV5-1	TRBJ2-1
CASSEGTGYGYTF	TGTGCCAGCAGTGAAGGGACAGGCTATGGCTACACCTTC	TRBD1	-	TRBV2	TRBJ1-2
CASSLFSTDTQYF	TGTGCCAGCAGCTTATTTAGCACAGATACGCAGTATTTT	-	-	TRBV11-2	TRBJ2-3
CATGRLNTEAFF	TGTGCCACCGGACGCCTGAACACTGAAGCTTTCTTT	-	-	TRBV27	TRBJ1-1
CASSLIGRGSGELFF	TGCGCCAGCAGCTTGATCGGCAGGGGGTCCGGGGAGCTGTTTTTT	TRBD1	once	TRBV5-1	TRBJ2-2
CASSLGTGATEETQYF	TGCGCCAGCAGCTTGGGGACAGGGGCGACTGAAGAGACCCAGTACTTC	TRBD1	-	TRBV5-1	TRBJ2-5
CASSRGTYNEQFF	TGTGCCAGCAGCCGCGGCACCTACAATGAGCAGTTCTTC	-	once	TRBV5-6	TRBJ2-1
CASSAAGGYNEQFF	TGTGCCAGCAGCGCGGCGGGGGGTTACAATGAGCAGTTCTTC	TRBD2	once	TRBV9	TRBJ2-1
CASSQDRRGLYNIQYF	TGCGCCAGCAGCCAAGACCGCAGGGGCCTTTACAACATTCAGTACTTC	-	-	TRBV4-1	TRBJ2-4